This T cell receptor beta chain was captured by sequencing in a study of patients and donors after allogeneic stem cell transplantation. This clonotype was observed a few times. CDR3 length: 14 residues. Germline V gives CDR1 SQVTM, CDR2 ANQGSEA. V dropped 0 bases and J dropped 3; count of bases not matched to a gene: 3. MiXCR, applied by TCRdb to the RT-PCR reads, yields one record per CDR3 protein. The sample consists of approximately 150,000 distinct CDR3 sequences, approximately 28% of them appearing once. The sequence derives from a human donor who was either an allogeneic HSCT recipient or a stem cell or donor lymphocyte infusion donor (not recorded which). It is not recorded whose cells these are; they may come from a transplant donor. V and J are TRBV29-1 and TRBJ2-7; 9 nucleotides line up with TRBD1. Sequenced material: blood, either unsorted or a sorted T cell fraction (not recorded which). In nucleotides, the CDR3 is TGCAGCGTTGAAGATCAGGACAGGGGCTACGAGCAGTACTTC. It codes for CSVEDQDRGYEQYF.